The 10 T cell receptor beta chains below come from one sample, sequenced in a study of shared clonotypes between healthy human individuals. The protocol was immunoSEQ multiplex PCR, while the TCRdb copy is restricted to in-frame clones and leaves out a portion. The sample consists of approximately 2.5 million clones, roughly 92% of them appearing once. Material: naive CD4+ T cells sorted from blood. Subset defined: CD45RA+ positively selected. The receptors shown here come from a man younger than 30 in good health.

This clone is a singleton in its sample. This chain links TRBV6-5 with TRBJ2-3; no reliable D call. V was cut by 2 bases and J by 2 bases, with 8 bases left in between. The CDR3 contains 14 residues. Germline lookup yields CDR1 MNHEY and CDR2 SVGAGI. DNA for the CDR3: TGTGCCAGCAGTTACGACTCGCTCACAGATACGCAGTATTTT. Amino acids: CASSYDSLTDTQYF.

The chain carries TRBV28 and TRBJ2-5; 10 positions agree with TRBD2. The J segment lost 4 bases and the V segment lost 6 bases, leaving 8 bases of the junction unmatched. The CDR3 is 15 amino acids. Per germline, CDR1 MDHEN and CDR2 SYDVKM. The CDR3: CASSISGGRGETQYF. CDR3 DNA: TGTGCCAGCAGCATTAGCGGGGGGAGAGGAGAGACCCAGTACTTC.

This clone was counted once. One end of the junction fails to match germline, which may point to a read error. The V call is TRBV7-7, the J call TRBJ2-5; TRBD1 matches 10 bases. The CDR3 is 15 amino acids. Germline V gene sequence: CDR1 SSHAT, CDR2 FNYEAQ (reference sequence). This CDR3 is CASSLGTGVSETQYF. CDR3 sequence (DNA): TGTGCTAGCAGCTTGGGGACAGGGGTTTCGGAGACCCAGTACTTC.

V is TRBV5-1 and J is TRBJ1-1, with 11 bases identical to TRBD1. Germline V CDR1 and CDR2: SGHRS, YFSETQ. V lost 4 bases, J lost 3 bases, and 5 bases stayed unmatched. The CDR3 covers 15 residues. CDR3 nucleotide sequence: TGCGCCAGCAGCCCGGGACAGGGGGATTACACTGAAGCTTTCTTT. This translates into CASSPGQGDYTEAFF. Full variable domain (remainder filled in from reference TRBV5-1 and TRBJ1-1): KAGVTQTPRYLIKTRGQQVTLSCSPISGHRSVSWYQQTPGQGLQFLFEYFSETQRNKGNFPGRFSGRQFSNSRSEMNVSTLELGDSALYLCASSPGQGDYTEAFFGQGTRLTVV.

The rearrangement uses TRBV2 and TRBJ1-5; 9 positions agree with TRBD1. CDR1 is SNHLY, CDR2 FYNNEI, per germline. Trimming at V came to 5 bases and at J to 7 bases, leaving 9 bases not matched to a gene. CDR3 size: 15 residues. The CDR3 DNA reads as TGTGCCAGCAGTAACCCGGGACAGGGAACGCAGCCCCAGCATTTT. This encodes CASSNPGQGTQPQHF. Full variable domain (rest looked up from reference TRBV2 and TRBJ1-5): EPEVTQTPSHQVTQMGQEVILRCVPISNHLYFYWYRQILGQKVEFLVSFYNNEISEKSEIFDDQFSVERPDGSNFTLKIRSTKLEDSAMYFCASSNPGQGTQPQHFGDGTRLSIL.

CDR3 in DNA: TGTGCCAGCAGCCCCGGGGGGCGTAAATCCTACGAGCAGTACTTC. Encoded protein: CASSPGGRKSYEQYF. The chain recombines TRBV7-2 with TRBJ2-7; weak D call: TRBD2 (7 bases). The V gene's germline CDR1 is SGHTA and CDR2 FQGNSA. The CDR3 sequence is 15 residues long. V lost 5 bases and J lost 1, with 15 bases in between.

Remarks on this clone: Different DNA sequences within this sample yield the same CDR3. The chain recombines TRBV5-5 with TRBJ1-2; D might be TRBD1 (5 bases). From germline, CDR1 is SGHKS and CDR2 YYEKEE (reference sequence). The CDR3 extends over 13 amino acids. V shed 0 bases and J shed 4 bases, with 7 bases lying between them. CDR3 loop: CASSLGQPYGYTF. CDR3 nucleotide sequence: TGTGCCAGCAGCTTGGGACAGCCCTATGGCTACACCTTC.

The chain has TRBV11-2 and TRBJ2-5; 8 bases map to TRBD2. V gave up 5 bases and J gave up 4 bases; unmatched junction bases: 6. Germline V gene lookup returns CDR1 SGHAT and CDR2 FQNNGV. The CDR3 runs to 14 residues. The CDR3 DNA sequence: TGTGCCAGCAGCCGGAGGGGACTAGGAGAGACCCAGTACTTC. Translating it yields CASSRRGLGETQYF.

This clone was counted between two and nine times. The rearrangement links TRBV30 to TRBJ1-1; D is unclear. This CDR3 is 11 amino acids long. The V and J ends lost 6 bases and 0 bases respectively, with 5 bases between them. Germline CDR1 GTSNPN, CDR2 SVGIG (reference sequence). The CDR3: CACGLNTEAFF. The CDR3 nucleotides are TGTGCCTGTGGGCTGAACACTGAAGCTTTCTTT.

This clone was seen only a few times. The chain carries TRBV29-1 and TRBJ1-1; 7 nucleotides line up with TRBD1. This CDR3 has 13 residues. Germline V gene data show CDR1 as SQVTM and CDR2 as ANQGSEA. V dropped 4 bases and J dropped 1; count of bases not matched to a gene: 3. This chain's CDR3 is CSVVRDRNTEAFF. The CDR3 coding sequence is TGCAGCGTTGTTAGGGACAGGAACACTGAAGCTTTCTTT.